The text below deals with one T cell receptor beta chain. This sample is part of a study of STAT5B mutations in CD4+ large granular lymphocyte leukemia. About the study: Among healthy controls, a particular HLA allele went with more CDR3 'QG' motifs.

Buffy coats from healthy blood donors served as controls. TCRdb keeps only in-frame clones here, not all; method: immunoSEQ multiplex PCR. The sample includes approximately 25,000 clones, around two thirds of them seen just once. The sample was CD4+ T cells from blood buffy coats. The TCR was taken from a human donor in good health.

The CDR3 region is CASSTRTGGYTF. The CDR3 bases are TGTGCCAGCAGTACCAGGACAGGGGGCTACACCTTC. The chain uses TRBV28 and TRBJ1-2, with TRBD1 matching 8 bases. Germline CDR1 reads MDHEN; CDR2 reads SYDVKM. The CDR3 totals 12 residues. The J segment lost 8 bases and the V segment lost 5 bases, leaving 4 bases of the junction unmatched.